Sequencing of this T cell receptor beta chain was carried out in a study of T-cell memory formation after mild COVID-19. TCRdb independently ran MiXCR on the 5' RACE reads; one entry per CDR3 protein. The sample lists approximately 260,000 distinct CDR3 sequences; roughly 17% were seen once. Source material: PBMCs or a T cell subset sorted from them (not recorded which). The source of this sequence is a man aged 18 to 30 who had mild COVID-19 (a few samples of this study predate the infection). Cell type and time point are not known.

Here the CDR3 reads CASSSRTGPNEKLFF. The CDR3 DNA follows: TGTGCCAGCAGCTCACGGACAGGCCCTAATGAAAAACTGTTTTTT. J is TRBJ1-4 and V is TRBV5-6; the match to TRBD1 covers 7 bases. After removal of 3 bases from V and 3 bases from J, the junction contained 5 bases not matched to a gene. Germline values: CDR1 SGHDT, CDR2 YYEEEE. This CDR3 region has 15 residues.